The rows below give T cell receptor beta chains drawn from one sample of a study of graft-versus-host responses after intestinal transplantation. No antigens are known for them. Here immunoSEQ multiplex PCR was the method, and the copy in TCRdb shows in-frame clones only, minus some. The sample lists roughly 90,000 clones, approximately 90% seen once, with 0.3% to 0.45% in the top ten. Source: unstimulated CD4+ T cells sorted from spleen or lymph node cells, taken before transplant. All receptors derive from a human donor who was the organ donor for an intestinal transplant. The CDR3 runs from the conserved cysteine through the conserved F or W. D genes are given only for firm matches. Rows give clone size only sometimes, using once, few, many, or a class for an expanded clone.

j_call clone_size d_call v_call cdr3_nt cdr3_aa
TRBJ2-2 - TRBD2 TRBV5-1 TGCGCCAGCAGCCGACTAGCGGGAGGACCCCCCACCGGGGAGCTGTTTTTT CASSRLAGGPPTGELFF
TRBJ1-4 - - TRBV5-8 TGTGCCAGCAGCTTGGAGCAGGCTACTAATGAAAAACTGTTTTTT CASSLEQATNEKLFF
TRBJ1-4 once TRBD1 TRBV29-1 TGCAGCGCCGTAGCAACTGGACAGGGCCCTAATGAAAAACTGTTTTTT CSAVATGQGPNEKLFF
TRBJ2-3 - - TRBV20-1 TGCAGTGCTCGGAGGGCAGATACGCAGTATTTT CSARRADTQYF
TRBJ2-7 - - TRBV4-2 TGTGCCAGCAGCCAAGATCGCGTAGGGGGCTACGAGCAGTACTTC CASSQDRVGGYEQYF
TRBJ1-6 few TRBD1 TRBV6-5 TGTGCCAGTTCTTCAGACAGGGGCAAGTCACCCCTCCACTTT CASSSDRGKSPLHF
TRBJ2-1 once TRBD2 TRBV10-1 TGCGCCAGCAGTGACCCTAGCGGGGCCTACAATGAGCAGTTCTTC CASSDPSGAYNEQFF
TRBJ1-3 - TRBD1 TRBV5-6 TGTGCCAGCAGCTGGAGACAGGGCCATTTATCTGGAAACACCATATATTTT CASSWRQGHLSGNTIYF
TRBJ2-5 once - TRBV5-4 TGTGCCAGCAGCTTGGCCGCGGACCAAGAGACCCAGTACTTC CASSLAADQETQYF
TRBJ1-4 - - TRBV5-1 TGCGCCAGCAGCTCCCTTTCACTAGATGAAAAACTGTTTTTT CASSSLSLDEKLFF
TRBJ1-2 - - TRBV19 TGTGCCAGTAGTATGGAGCTCATATTGTATGGCTACACCTTC CASSMELILYGYTF
TRBJ1-4 - TRBD1 TRBV10-3 TGTGCCAGTGGACAGGGGGCAAATGAAAAACTGTTTTTT CASGQGANEKLFF
TRBJ2-5 - TRBD2 TRBV28 TGTGCCAGCAGTTCCCTGGCGGGGGGGTCTCTCGGGACCCAGTACTTC CASSSLAGGSLGTQYF
TRBJ2-7 - TRBD2 TRBV5-4 TGTGCCAGCAGCTTGACTAGCGGGAGCTCCTACGAGCAGTACTTC CASSLTSGSSYEQYF
TRBJ1-6 - - TRBV30 TGTGCCTGGAGGGACAGCTTGTATAATTCACCCCTCCACTTT CAWRDSLYNSPLHF
TRBJ2-5 - - TRBV7-7 TGTGCTAGCAGCTTATGGGGAGAGGCCCAGTACTTC CASSLWGEAQYF
TRBJ1-2 - - TRBV28 TGTGCCAGCAGTTTATCGGGGGGTGATGGCTATGGCTACACCTTC CASSLSGGDGYGYTF